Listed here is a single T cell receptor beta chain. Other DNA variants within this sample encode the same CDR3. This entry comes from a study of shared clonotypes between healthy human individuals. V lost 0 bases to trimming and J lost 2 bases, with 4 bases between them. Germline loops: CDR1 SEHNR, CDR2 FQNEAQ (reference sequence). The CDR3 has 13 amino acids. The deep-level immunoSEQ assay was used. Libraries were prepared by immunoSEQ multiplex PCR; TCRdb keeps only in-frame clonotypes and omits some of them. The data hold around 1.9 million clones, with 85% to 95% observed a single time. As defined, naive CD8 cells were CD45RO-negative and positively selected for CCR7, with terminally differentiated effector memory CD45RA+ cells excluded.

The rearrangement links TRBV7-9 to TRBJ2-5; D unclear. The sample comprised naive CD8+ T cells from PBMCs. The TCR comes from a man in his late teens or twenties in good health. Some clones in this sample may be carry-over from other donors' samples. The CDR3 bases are TGTGCCAGCAGCTTAGCTAGTCAAGAGACCCAGTACTTC. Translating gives CASSLASQETQYF.